This T cell receptor beta chain was retrieved from a study of shared clonotypes between healthy human individuals. Assay: immunoSEQ multiplex PCR; the TCRdb copy retains only in-frame clones and omits some. The sample carries 2 million to 2.5 million clones, nearly 97% recorded once. The CDR3 consists of 15 residues. Germline V gene data show CDR1 as KGHSH and CDR2 as LQKENI. The ends were cut back, 4 bases at V and 4 bases at J, with 16 bases in the middle. Sequenced input: naive CD4+ T cells sorted from blood. Specified subset: CD45RA+ positively selected. V is TRBV18 and J is TRBJ1-1; TRBD1 is a possible D gene (6 bases). The TCR originated in a man aged 18 to 30 in good health. The CDR3 region has the DNA TGTGCCAGCTCACAAACTGAACAGGGCCCCACTGAAGCTTTCTTT. It yields the protein CASSQTEQGPTEAFF.